A selection of T cell receptor beta chains follows, all from one sample in a study of T cell changes during pregnancy in multiple sclerosis. Produced via immunoSEQ multiplex PCR; TCRdb's table is partial and in-frame only. The sample has roughly 24,000 clones, about 84% seen once. This specimen was CD8+ T cells from peripheral blood mononuclear cells, taken before pregnancy. The receptors stem from a female donor with multiple sclerosis, enrolled in a pregnancy study. Each CDR3 is given with its conserved first and last residue. The D gene is left open where the match is weak. For some rows the clone size is stated as once, few or many, or as a class when expanded; others skip it.

TRBJ2-1	TRBD1	TRBV6-5	medium-sized	TGTGCCAGCAGACCGGGGACAGGGGACAGCAATGAGCAGTTCTTC	CASRPGTGDSNEQFF
TRBJ2-2	-	TRBV6-4	-	TGTGCCAGCAGTGACAGCTACGTTTCGAACACCGGGGAGCTGTTTTTT	CASSDSYVSNTGELFF
TRBJ2-3	-	TRBV7-8	-	TGTGCCAGCAGCTTAGCGGTCGCCAGGCCCCCAGATACGCAGTATTTT	CASSLAVARPPDTQYF
TRBJ2-2	TRBD1	TRBV5-1	-	TGCGCCAGCAGCAAGGGACAGGGGGTCACCGGGGAGCTGTTTTTT	CASSKGQGVTGELFF
TRBJ2-7	-	TRBV7-9	-	TGTGCCAGCAGCTTAGTAAGGGTCGGGGCCTACGAGCAGTACTTC	CASSLVRVGAYEQYF
TRBJ1-2	TRBD1	TRBV7-8	-	TGTGCCAGCAGCTTAGCCGCCGGGACAGGGGCCGCACTCTATGGCTACACCTTC	CASSLAAGTGAALYGYTF
TRBJ2-3	-	TRBV5-4	once	TGTGCCAGCAGCTTCGGCACAGATACGCAGTATTTT	CASSFGTDTQYF
TRBJ2-7	-	TRBV7-3	-	TGTGCCAGCAGCTTATTGGACAGCTACGAGCAGTACTTC	CASSLLDSYEQYF
TRBJ2-1	-	TRBV6-5	-	TGTGCCAGCAGTTACTCGGGGCGCGGAATTTACAATGAGCAGTTCTTC	CASSYSGRGIYNEQFF
TRBJ1-4	-	TRBV4-1	-	TGCGCCAGCAGCCAAGAAGGATCGGGGACTAATGAAAAACTGTTTTTT	CASSQEGSGTNEKLFF
TRBJ2-7	-	TRBV28	medium-sized	TGTGCCAGCAGTTATCTATTCCCCCCCGCCTACGAGCAGTACTTC	CASSYLFPPAYEQYF
TRBJ1-5	-	TRBV5-5	-	TGTGCCAGCAGCTTGGAAGGAGGGTATAGCAATCAGCCCCAGCATTTT	CASSLEGGYSNQPQHF
TRBJ2-7	-	TRBV29-1	once	TGCAGCGTTGATCTACCGAATACCTACGAGCAGTACTTC	CSVDLPNTYEQYF
TRBJ1-1	TRBD1	TRBV4-1	-	TGCGCCAGCAGCCAAGATCTCTCAGGGGGGCCGTTAAAAGAAGCTTTCTTT	CASSQDLSGGPLKEAFF
TRBJ2-1	TRBD2	TRBV7-9	-	TGTGCCAGCAGCTTCCCGACTAGCGGGATGGGGGATGAGCAGTTCTTC	CASSFPTSGMGDEQFF
TRBJ2-1	TRBD2	TRBV27	-	TGTGCCAGCAGTCGTGGACGGCTAGCGGGAGTCAATGAGCAGTTCTTC	CASSRGRLAGVNEQFF
TRBJ1-1	TRBD1	TRBV5-1	-	TGCGCCAGCAGCTTGGCCGGACAGGGGAACACTGAAGCTTTCTTT	CASSLAGQGNTEAFF
TRBJ2-6	TRBD1	TRBV6-4	few	TGTGCCAGCAGTGCAACAGGGGATGGGGCCAACGTCCTGACTTTC	CASSATGDGANVLTF
TRBJ2-5	TRBD2	TRBV28	-	TGTGCCAGCAGGAGCGGGGTCGGGGAGACCCAGTACTTC	CASRSGVGETQYF
TRBJ1-4	TRBD1	TRBV4-3	-	TGCGCCAGCAGCCCTAGACAGGGGGGGACTAATGAAAAACTGTTTTTT	CASSPRQGGTNEKLFF
TRBJ2-5	TRBD2	TRBV6-5	-	TGTGCCAGCAGTTACTGGCGGGAGCGGGAGACCCAGTACTTC	CASSYWRERETQYF
TRBJ2-4	-	TRBV6-6	-	TGTGCCAGCAGTGGACAGCATGATGGAGGCGACTTC	CASSGQHDGGDF
TRBJ2-1	TRBD2	TRBV6-4	-	TGTGCCAGCAGTAGACTAGCGGGAGAAGGGAACAATGAGCAGTTCTTC	CASSRLAGEGNNEQFF
TRBJ2-3	-	TRBV7-3	-	TGTGCCAGCAGCTTTACAGGGATTGAAACAGATACGCAGTATTTT	CASSFTGIETDTQYF
TRBJ1-2	TRBD1	TRBV27	-	TGTGCCAGCAGTTTTCGGGACAGGGGGTATGGCTACACCTTC	CASSFRDRGYGYTF
TRBJ2-1	TRBD2	TRBV11-2	-	TGTGCCAGCCGCTGGCTCGGGGTAGCGGGAGCAGATGAGCAGTTCTTC	CASRWLGVAGADEQFF
TRBJ2-7	TRBD1	TRBV5-1	-	TGCGCCAGCGGACAGGAAGGGTCCTACGAGCAGTACTTC	CASGQEGSYEQYF
TRBJ2-1	-	TRBV30	once	TGTGCCTGGAGTGACGGGGAAGCACAGTTCTTC	CAWSDGEAQFF
TRBJ2-7	-	TRBV19	-	TGTGCCAGTAGTATAGGTGGTAGCGGCTACGAGCAGTACTTC	CASSIGGSGYEQYF
TRBJ2-7	-	TRBV27	-	TGTGCCAGCAGTCGATCTAGGTCCTACGAGCAGTACTTC	CASSRSRSYEQYF
TRBJ2-1	-	TRBV5-1	-	TGCGCCAGCAGCTTGCGGTTGCAATATGAGCAGTTCTTC	CASSLRLQYEQFF
TRBJ1-2	-	TRBV11-2	-	TGTGCCAGCAGCCAACTGGCAGGCGGGTCGGTCTCGTTTGGCTACACCTTC	CASSQLAGGSVSFGYTF
TRBJ2-3	TRBD2	TRBV7-9	-	TGTGCCAGCAGCATCCCGTTAGCGGGAGAACGCACAGATACGCAGTATTTT	CASSIPLAGERTDTQYF
TRBJ2-2	-	TRBV9	-	TGTGCCAGCAGCGTAGATCTTGCGGCCGGGGAGCTGTTTTTT	CASSVDLAAGELFF
TRBJ2-2	TRBD2	TRBV7-9	-	TGTGCCAGCAGCTTAGTCCTAGCGGGAGGATGGACGGAAACCGGGGAGCTGTTTTTT	CASSLVLAGGWTETGELFF
TRBJ2-5	-	TRBV28	few	TGTGCCAGCAGTTCACGGACAGGCCTGGGGGGAGAGACCCAGTACTTC	CASSSRTGLGGETQYF
TRBJ1-1	TRBD1	TRBV2	-	TGTGCCAGCAGATTGGGACAGGGATACACTGAAGCTTTCTTT	CASRLGQGYTEAFF
TRBJ2-7	-	TRBV2	-	TGTGCCAGCAGTGAACTTGGGACGGGAGTATACGAGCAGTACTTC	CASSELGTGVYEQYF
TRBJ2-7	TRBD2	TRBV7-8	-	TGTGCCAGCAGCTTAGCGAGGCTAGCGGGGGGGTACTACGAGCAGTACTTC	CASSLARLAGGYYEQYF
TRBJ1-2	-	TRBV18	-	TGTGCCAGCTCACCATCGGAGGGAGAGGGCTATGGCTACACCTTC	CASSPSEGEGYGYTF
TRBJ2-3	-	TRBV4-3	-	TGCGCCAGCAGCCAAGATGTCCCGACAGACCCTATGTCAGATACGCAGTATTTT	CASSQDVPTDPMSDTQYF
TRBJ2-7	TRBD2	TRBV7-3	large	TGTGCCAGCAGCGTCGGGACTAGCGGGACCTACGAGCAGTACTTC	CASSVGTSGTYEQYF
TRBJ2-1	TRBD2	TRBV25-1	-	TGTGCCAGCAGTGAATCGTCCGAAGCGGGACCATACAATGAGCAGTTCTTC	CASSESSEAGPYNEQFF
TRBJ1-6	-	TRBV27	-	TGTGCCAGCAGTTTATACAGGGATAATTCACCCCTCCACTTT	CASSLYRDNSPLHF
TRBJ2-5	-	TRBV5-1	-	TGCGCCAGCAGCGGACTGACTAACGAAGAGACCCAGTACTTC	CASSGLTNEETQYF
TRBJ1-2	-	TRBV21-1	-	TGTGCCAGGTTACAGGGGTATGGCTACACCTTC	CARLQGYGYTF
TRBJ1-1	-	TRBV9	-	TGTGCCAGCAGCGTAGGAGTCGCATTTTTGAACACTGAAGCTTTCTTT	CASSVGVAFLNTEAFF
TRBJ2-3	TRBD2	TRBV6-4	once	TGTGCCAGCACCCCCTCTAGCGGGACCACAGATACGCAGTATTTT	CASTPSSGTTDTQYF